This T cell receptor (beta chain) stems from a study of cytomegalovirus exposure and HLA in healthy donors. As for the study in general: Roughly 180 million T cells yielded approximately 100 million unique TCR beta sequences, as an earlier analysis found. Study-wide findings and caveats: A later analysis linked a missense variant in DCLRE1C to the trimming of TCR beta V and J genes. The classifier reportedly diagnosed cytomegalovirus status with high specificity and sensitivity.

Trimming took off 5 bases at V and 0 bases at J, with 11 bases between the two ends. CDR1 MNHEY and CDR2 SMNVEV come from the germline V gene (reference sequence). The CDR3 spans 16 residues. Only one count was recorded for this clone. What it recognizes is unknown. Vbeta (60) and Jbeta (13) primers were used in the PCR. Clones were read by immunoSEQ multiplex PCR, and TCRdb kept only the in-frame ones, dropping some. The repertoire includes roughly 110,000 clones, 74% of them detected once, and 11% to 15% sits in the top ten. Though probably carrying unrecorded immune exposures, donors were nominally healthy at sampling.

The receptor was isolated from a woman aged 35 to 49 in good health and CMV-seropositive. The sequenced sample consisted of PBMCs. The rearrangement links TRBV27 to TRBJ2-6, with a tentative D call TRBD1 (5 bases). The CDR3 DNA reads TGTGCCAGCAGTGACAGCATTCGCTCTGGGGCCAACGTCCTGACTTTC. Translation gives CASSDSIRSGANVLTF.